Presented here are 17 T cell receptor beta chains from one specimen sequenced in a study of T cell repertoires in cytomegalovirus infection. One entry per CDR3 protein results from TCRdb running MiXCR on the reads. The table has a few hundred thousand distinct CDR3 sequences, under 45% seen once. Their cognate antigens are unknown. Sequenced here: cultured PBMCs, sampled from culture after CMV antigen stimulation. The receptors derive from a human donor in good health (CMV status not recorded). Some clones in this sample may be carry-over from other donors' samples.

CDR3 nucleotide sequence: TGCGCCAGCAGCCCAGGGGACAGGGCGACCACAGATACGCAGTATTTT. It codes for CASSPGDRATTDTQYF. The chain has TRBV4-1 and TRBJ2-3; 9 bases agree with TRBD1. V was pared by 4 bases and J by 2 bases, with 7 bases of the junction left unmatched. Germline values: CDR1 MGHRA, CDR2 YSYEKL. The CDR3 has 16 residues.

The genes are TRBV7-9 and TRBJ2-6; 9 bases are shared with TRBD2. There are 17 residues in the CDR3. The germline gives CDR1 SEHNR, CDR2 FQNEAQ (reference sequence). V was pared by 3 bases and J by 2 bases, with 5 bases of the junction left unmatched. In nucleotides, the CDR3 is TGTGCCAGCAGCTTGAGCGGGAGGTGGGCTGGGGCCAACGTCCTGACTTTC. Translated, it gives CASSLSGRWAGANVLTF.

DNA for the CDR3: TGCAGTGCTAGGGGAACAGGGTGGGGGCCCCAGCATTTT. The encoded protein is CSARGTGWGPQHF. The chain uses TRBV20-1 and TRBJ1-5; TRBD1 is a possible D gene (6 bases). The CDR3 is 13 residues long. V was pared by 3 bases and J by 9 bases, with 15 bases between. Germline V CDR1 and CDR2: DFQATT, SNEGSKA (reference sequence).

J is TRBJ1-4 and V is TRBV25-1; tentatively, D is TRBD1 (6 bases). In germline, CDR1 is MGHDK, CDR2 SYGVNS. V lost 5 bases to trimming and J lost 8 bases, with 15 bases between them. The CDR3 spans 14 residues. This CDR3 is CASSPTERGEKLFF. CDR3 nucleotides: TGTGCCAGCAGTCCAACGGAAAGGGGGGAAAAACTGTTTTTT.

The V call is TRBV10-3, the J call TRBJ1-1; TRBD1 matches at 9 bases. V was clipped by 10 bases and J by 6 bases; unmatched bases: 15. Per germline, CDR1 ENHRY and CDR2 SYGVKD. The CDR3 is made up of 15 amino acids. This chain's CDR3 is CATITGGSGSSEAFF. The CDR3 coding sequence is TGTGCCACCATAACAGGGGGCTCGGGTTCGTCTGAAGCTTTCTTT.

The genes are TRBV20-1 and TRBJ2-5, with D maybe TRBD2 (6 bases). Trimming stripped 2 bases from V and 5 bases from J, with 9 bases between. The CDR3 is 12 amino acids. Per germline, CDR1 DFQATT and CDR2 SNEGSKA (reference sequence). CDR3 region: CSARLALETQYF. CDR3 coding DNA: TGCAGTGCTAGACTAGCGCTCGAGACCCAGTACTTC.

This clonotype appeared a few times. The V call is TRBV6-6, the J call TRBJ1-1; no clear D gene. Per the germline V gene, CDR1 is MNHNY and CDR2 is SVGAGI (reference sequence). Trimming took off 2 bases at V and 2 bases at J, with 15 bases between the two ends. This CDR3 region has 16 residues. CDR3 coding DNA: TGTGCCAGCAGTTACCCCGACCGATCCGACAACACTGAAGCTTTCTTT. This gives the protein CASSYPDRSDNTEAFF.

This clonotype has only a few counts. The chain joins TRBV7-9 to TRBJ2-2; 11 bases agree with TRBD1. This CDR3 is 18 amino acids long. From germline, CDR1 is SEHNR and CDR2 FQNEAQ (reference sequence). V lost 5 bases to trimming and J lost 2 bases; unmatched junction nucleotides: 10. CDR3 sequence reads: CASSRRTGGSINTGELFF. The CDR3 DNA is TGTGCCAGCAGCCGTCGGACAGGGGGCTCTATAAACACCGGGGAGCTGTTTTTT.

The rearrangement uses TRBV6-2 or TRBV6-3 and TRBJ1-5; tentative D call: TRBD1 (5 bases). V dropped 8 bases and J dropped 1 base, with 12 bases sitting between them. CDR3 length equals 14 residues. Germline V gives CDR1 MNHEY, CDR2 SVGEGT. In DNA form, the CDR3 reads TGTGCCAGCCGAGGGGTCCTGAGCAATCAGCCCCAGCATTTT. Translated, it gives CASRGVLSNQPQHF.

The chain employs TRBV6-1 and TRBJ2-6; no definite D call. The CDR3 runs to 12 residues. With 11 bases removed from V and 4 bases from J, the gap between germline ends came to 9 bases. CDR1 MNHNS and CDR2 SASEGT come from the germline V gene. The CDR3 protein is CAASAGANVLTF. In DNA form, the CDR3 reads TGTGCCGCTTCGGCCGGGGCCAACGTCCTGACTTTC.

This clonotype has a handful of counts. The chain employs TRBV11-2 and TRBJ2-3; 12 positions agree with TRBD2. This CDR3 is 17 amino acids long. Trimming at V came to 0 bases and at J to 2 bases, leaving 3 bases not matched to a gene. The germline gives CDR1 SGHAT, CDR2 FQNNGV. This chain's CDR3 is CASSLDGLAGYTDTQYF. The CDR3 nucleotides read TGTGCCAGCAGCTTAGATGGACTAGCGGGATACACAGATACGCAGTATTTT.

The chain uses TRBV30 and TRBJ1-1; 8 nucleotides match TRBD1. The germline CDR1 and CDR2 sequences are GTSNPN and SVGIG (reference sequence). The V gene end was trimmed by 5 bases and the J gene end by 4 bases; junction bases not matched to a gene: 9. The CDR3 has 14 amino acids. CDR3 in DNA: TGTGCCTGGGCCACTCAGGGGGCAGGCACTGAAGCTTTCTTT. Its translation: CAWATQGAGTEAFF. Variable domain in full (rest from reference TRBV30 and TRBJ1-1): SQTIHQWPATLVQPVGSPLSLECTVEGTSNPNLYWYRQAAGRGLQLLFYSVGIGQISSEVPQNLSASRPQDRQFILSSKKLLLSDSGFYLCAWATQGAGTEAFFGQGTRLTVV.

V is TRBV7-2 and J is TRBJ2-5; 12 bases fit TRBD2. CDR3 size: 15 residues. Germline CDR1 and CDR2: SGHTA and FQGNSA. J lost 9 bases, V lost 6 bases, and 11 bases had no gene match. In nucleotides, the CDR3 is TGTGCCAGCAGTCCGGGACTAGCGGGCGCCTCCTCCCAGTACTTC. It codes for CASSPGLAGASSQYF.

The chain joins TRBV6-7 to TRBJ2-1; 7 positions agree with TRBD1. TRBV6-7 is reported as an ORF; its role is uncertain. V trimming: 0 bases; J trimming: 6 bases; junction bases outside the gene matches: 11. The CDR3 is 17 amino acids. The CDR3 DNA is TGTGCCAGCAGTTACTCGAGGGGGCCACGAGCCCCCAATGAGCAGTTCTTC. Its translation is CASSYSRGPRAPNEQFF.

This clonotype was detected only a few times. This chain joins TRBV7-2 and TRBJ1-5; D may be TRBD1 (6 bases). The CDR3 is 15 residues long. Between the trimmed V and J ends, which lost 6 bases and 1 base, there was a span of 13 bases. Germline loops: CDR1 SGHTA, CDR2 FQGNSA. The CDR3 bases are TGTGCCAGCAGTAACAGGGCTGAGAGCAATCAGCCCCAGCATTTT. This gives the protein CASSNRAESNQPQHF.

Only a few counts were recorded for this clonotype. V is TRBV20-1 and J is TRBJ1-1, with a weak D call TRBD1 (6 bases). The CDR3 runs to 14 residues. Germline CDR1 and CDR2: DFQATT and SNEGSKA (reference sequence). Trimming left V 3 bases short and J 6 bases short, with 17 bases between. This chain's CDR3 is CSARDPGAGSEAFF. The CDR3 DNA reads TGCAGTGCTAGGGACCCGGGGGCTGGTTCTGAAGCTTTCTTT.

This clonotype has more than one count but fewer than ten. The chain uses TRBV28 and TRBJ1-2; D is possibly TRBD1 (6 bases). V was shortened by 8 bases and J by 8 bases, with 27 bases between the two germline ends. Germline-derived CDR1 and CDR2 are MDHEN and SYDVKM. The CDR3 length is 16 residues. In nucleotides, the CDR3 is TGTGCCAGCGCTCTGATTCAGGGGACCCCCCTATGGGGCTACACCTTC. It encodes CASALIQGTPLWGYTF.